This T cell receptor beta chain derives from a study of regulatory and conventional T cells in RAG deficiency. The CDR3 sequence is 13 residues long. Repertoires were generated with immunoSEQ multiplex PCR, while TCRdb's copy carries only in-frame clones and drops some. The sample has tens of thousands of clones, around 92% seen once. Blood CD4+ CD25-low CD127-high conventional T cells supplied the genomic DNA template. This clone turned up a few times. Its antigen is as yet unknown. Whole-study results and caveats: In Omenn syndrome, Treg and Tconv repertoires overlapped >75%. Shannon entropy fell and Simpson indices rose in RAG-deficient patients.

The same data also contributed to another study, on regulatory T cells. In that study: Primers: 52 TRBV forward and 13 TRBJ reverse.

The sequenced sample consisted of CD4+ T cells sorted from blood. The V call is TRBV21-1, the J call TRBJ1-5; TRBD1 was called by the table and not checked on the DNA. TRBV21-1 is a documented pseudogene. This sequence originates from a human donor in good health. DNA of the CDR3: TGTGCCAGCCCCCTGGGGGCGGTTCAGCCCCAGCATTTT. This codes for CASPLGAVQPQHF.